The 31 T cell receptor beta chains presented below share a single source sample, sequenced in a study of blood T cell repertoires in COVID-19. The data were produced by immunoSEQ multiplex PCR, yet TCRdb's version contains in-frame clones alone and is incomplete. The sample contains around 200,000 clones, 80% to 90% of which appear only once. The sequencing sample was made of peripheral blood. The receptors derive from a man between 65 and 85 years old with active or convalescent COVID-19.

This clone has just one count. The chain joins TRBV28 to TRBJ1-1; D is unresolved. This CDR3 comprises 12 residues. Looked up from germline, CDR1 is MDHEN and CDR2 is SYDVKM. V shed 9 bases and J shed 4 bases, with 12 bases lying between them. CDR3 in DNA: TGTGCCAGTTCTGTCGGGAGCACTGAAGCTTTCTTT. Amino acid sequence: CASSVGSTEAFF.

The J gene is TRBJ2-7, the V gene TRBV5-4; 8 bases line up with TRBD1. J was trimmed by 0 bases and V by 4 bases; bases with no gene match: 9. The CDR3 is made up of 16 amino acids. Germline V CDR1 and CDR2: SGHNT, YYREEE (reference sequence). The CDR3: CASSRTAGQASYEQYF. In DNA form, the CDR3 reads TGTGCCAGCAGCCGAACGGCGGGACAGGCCTCCTACGAGCAGTACTTC.

The chain joins TRBV10-3 to TRBJ1-2; the D is unclear. This CDR3 is built from 14 residues. V lost 0 bases and J lost 4, with 9 bases in between. Germline CDR1 reads ENHRY; CDR2 reads SYGVKD. CDR3 loop: CAISESEGGYGYTF. In DNA form, the CDR3 reads TGTGCCATCAGTGAGTCTGAGGGTGGCTATGGCTACACCTTC.

CDR3: CASSQPVQETQYF. The CDR3 DNA reads as TGTGCCAGCAGCCAGCCAGTACAAGAGACCCAGTACTTC. The chain links TRBV3-1 (or the pseudogene TRBV3-2) to TRBJ2-5; D is ambiguous. The CDR3 is made up of 13 amino acids. Between the trimmed V and J ends, which lost 3 bases and 2 bases, there was a span of 7 bases. Germline-derived CDR1 and CDR2 are LGHDT and YNNKEL (reference sequence).

The chain couples TRBV12-3 or TRBV12-4 to TRBJ2-7, with a tentative D call TRBD1 (5 bases). Trimming shortened V by 3 bases and J by 6 bases, and 9 bases separated the two germline ends. This CDR3 contains 12 residues. CDR3 loop: CASSFRGFEQYF. The DNA of the CDR3 is TGTGCCAGCAGTTTTAGGGGATTCGAGCAGTACTTC.

J is TRBJ2-5 and V is TRBV6-5; D is possibly TRBD2 (5 bases). Trimming took 1 base from V and 5 from J, leaving 8 bases between them. The CDR3 length is 13 residues. Germline CDR1 MNHEY, CDR2 SVGAGI. In DNA, the CDR3 is TGTGCCAGCAGTTACTATGGCGGGGAGACCCAGTACTTC. It yields the protein CASSYYGGETQYF.

The gene calls are TRBV4-3 and TRBJ2-3; the D is unclear. Germline V lookup: CDR1 LGHNA, CDR2 YSLEER. V gave up 0 bases and J gave up 2 bases, with 18 bases separating them. This CDR3 has 18 residues. The CDR3 here is CASSQDFPQVQYTDTQYF. Written as DNA, the CDR3 is TGCGCCAGCAGCCAAGATTTTCCCCAGGTCCAATACACAGATACGCAGTATTTT.

The chain recombines TRBV5-1 with TRBJ2-1, with 12 nucleotides matching TRBD1. CDR1 is SGHRS, CDR2 YFSETQ, per germline. This CDR3 spans 16 amino acids. V lost 0 bases, J lost 7 bases, and 5 bases stayed unmatched. In DNA form, the CDR3 reads TGCGCCAGCAGCTTGGTAGGGGACAGGGGGCCGAATGAGCAGTTCTTC. Translating gives CASSLVGDRGPNEQFF.

This sequence joins TRBV12-3 or TRBV12-4 and TRBJ1-6, with TRBD1 matching over 7 bases. Losses at the gene ends were 6 bases for V and 7 bases for J; bases not matched to a gene: 3. There are 13 residues in the CDR3. The DNA of the CDR3 is TGTGCCAGCAGCAGACAGGGAAATTCACCCCTCCACTTT. Encoded protein: CASSRQGNSPLHF.

This clone was found once. The chain combines TRBV7-2 with TRBJ2-5; tentatively, D is TRBD2 (5 bases). Germline-derived CDR1 and CDR2 are SGHTA and FQGNSA. The length of the CDR3 is 13 residues. Here the CDR3 reads CACLSSDQETQYF. The CDR3 region has the DNA TGTGCTTGCCTGAGTAGCGATCAAGAGACCCAGTACTTC.

The rearrangement joins TRBV2 to TRBJ1-3; the D gene is possibly TRBD1 (5 bases). V dropped 6 bases and J dropped 2 bases, with 8 bases sitting between them. CDR1 is SNHLY and CDR2 is FYNNEI in the germline V gene. The CDR3 totals 13 residues. The CDR3 bases are TGTGCCAGCAGCGGGACTACTGGAAACACCATATATTTT. Translation: CASSGTTGNTIYF.

The CDR3 here is CASSPDRGGYTF. CDR3 sequence (DNA): TGCGCCAGCAGCCCGGACAGAGGGGGCTACACCTTC. The chain employs TRBV5-1 and TRBJ1-2; possible D gene TRBD1, 6 bases. Trimming removed 4 bases from V and 8 bases from J, with 12 bases in between. This CDR3 comprises 12 residues. Per the germline V gene, CDR1 is SGHRS and CDR2 is YFSETQ. Complete variable domain (other parts from reference TRBV5-1 and TRBJ1-2): KAGVTQTPRYLIKTRGQQVTLSCSPISGHRSVSWYQQTPGQGLQFLFEYFSETQRNKGNFPGRFSGRQFSNSRSEMNVSTLELGDSALYLCASSPDRGGYTFGSGTRLTVV.

This chain links TRBV5-4 with TRBJ1-2; D might be TRBD1 (6 bases). Trimming removed 0 bases from V and 1 base from J, with 13 bases in between. The CDR3 has 16 amino acids. Per the germline V gene, CDR1 is SGHNT and CDR2 is YYREEE (reference sequence). CDR3 sequence (DNA): TGTGCCAGCAGCTTGGATGGGACATCGAGTAACTATGGCTACACCTTC. Encoded protein: CASSLDGTSSNYGYTF.

J is TRBJ2-5 and V is TRBV3-1 (or the pseudogene TRBV3-2); possible D gene TRBD1, 6 bases. CDR3 length equals 14 residues. V lost 3 bases and J lost 7, with 15 bases in between. Per germline, CDR1 LGHDT and CDR2 YNNKEL (reference sequence). The CDR3 here is CASSHPGGGGTQYF. The CDR3 DNA reads as TGTGCCAGCAGCCACCCTGGGGGCGGAGGGACCCAGTACTTC.

The chain joins TRBV29-1 to TRBJ2-2, with 8 bases that match TRBD1. This CDR3 has 13 residues. Per the germline V gene, CDR1 is SQVTM and CDR2 is ANQGSEA. V lost 6 bases to trimming and J lost 4 bases; unmatched junction nucleotides: 4. The chain's CDR3 is CSVSQGATGELFF. The CDR3 nucleotides read TGCAGCGTGTCCCAGGGGGCCACCGGGGAGCTGTTTTTT.

This clone was detected once. The chain has TRBV7-2 and TRBJ1-1, with TRBD1 as a possible D gene (5 bases). Trimming removed 4 bases at V and 5 bases at J, with 14 bases between. Per the germline V gene, CDR1 is SGHTA and CDR2 is FQGNSA. CDR3 length: 14 amino acids. The CDR3: CASSSALRETEAFF. DNA for the CDR3: TGTGCCAGCAGCTCGGCACTCAGGGAAACTGAAGCTTTCTTT. The whole variable domain, remainder taken from reference TRBV7-2 and TRBJ1-1, is GAGVSQSPSNKVTEKGKDVELRCDPISGHTALYWYRQSLGQGLEFLIYFQGNSAPDKSGLPSDRFSAERTGGSVSTLTIQRTQQEDSAVYLCASSSALRETEAFFGQGTRLTVV.

The chain has TRBV7-9 and TRBJ2-5; TRBD2 is a possible D gene (5 bases). This CDR3 contains 14 residues. The V end lost 5 bases, the J end lost 5 bases, and 15 bases lay between the germline ends. Germline loops: CDR1 SEHNR, CDR2 FQNEAQ (reference sequence). The CDR3 sequence: CASSPGFQGETQYF. The CDR3 coding sequence is TGTGCCAGCAGCCCGGGATTCCAAGGGGAGACCCAGTACTTC.

The chain joins TRBV19 to TRBJ1-1, with D perhaps matching TRBD1 (6 bases). Looked up from germline, CDR1 is LNHDA and CDR2 is SQIVND (reference sequence). The ends were cut back, 4 bases at V and 4 bases at J, with 13 bases in the middle. The CDR3 covers 14 residues. The CDR3: CASSSGGLGTEAFF. The CDR3 DNA follows: TGTGCCAGTAGTAGTGGGGGCTTAGGCACTGAAGCTTTCTTT.

The chain employs TRBV7-9 and TRBJ1-3; D is possibly TRBD1 (6 bases). The CDR3 is made up of 16 amino acids. Looked up from germline, CDR1 is SEHNR and CDR2 is FQNEAQ (reference sequence). Trimming stripped 3 bases from V and 2 bases from J, with 14 bases between. CDR3: CASSFRGTRPGNTIYF. The CDR3, as DNA: TGTGCCAGCAGCTTTAGGGGGACCCGCCCTGGAAACACCATATATTTT.

This chain uses TRBV10-1 with TRBJ2-7, with TRBD2 as a possible D gene (6 bases). CDR3 length: 14 amino acids. The germline V gene has CDR1 WNHNN and CDR2 SYGVQD (reference sequence). The ends were cut back, 4 bases at V and 2 bases at J, with 12 bases in the middle. DNA for the CDR3: TGCGCCAGCAGTGTTCAGGAGGGGCCCTACGAGCAGTACTTC. Its protein product is CASSVQEGPYEQYF.

This clone came up once. The chain employs TRBV12-5 and TRBJ2-1; maybe TRBD2 (5 bases). Per germline, CDR1 LGHNT and CDR2 FRNRAP. Trimming removed 11 bases at V and 5 bases at J, with 25 bases between. The CDR3 consists of 16 residues. CDR3 in amino acids: CAPRDVDSPPHNEQFF. The CDR3 DNA sequence: TGTGCTCCTCGAGACGTGGACTCTCCCCCCCACAATGAGCAGTTCTTC.

This chain links TRBV18 with TRBJ1-6, with 12 nucleotides matching TRBD1. The J segment lost 7 bases and the V segment lost 5 bases, leaving 6 bases of the junction unmatched. This CDR3 spans 16 amino acids. In germline, CDR1 is KGHSH, CDR2 LQKENI. The CDR3 nucleotides read TGTGCCAGCTCAGGGACAGGGGGCCGGGGGAATTCACCCCTCCACTTT. Translating gives CASSGTGGRGNSPLHF. Drawing the rest from reference TRBV18 and TRBJ1-6, the complete variable domain is NAGVMQNPRHLVRRRGQEARLRCSPMKGHSHVYWYRQLPEEGLKFMVYLQKENIIDESGMPKERFSAEFPKEGPSILRIQQVVRGDSAAYFCASSGTGGRGNSPLHFGNGTRLTVT.

The V gene is TRBV19, the J gene TRBJ1-1; tentatively, D is TRBD1 (6 bases). The ends were cut back, 3 bases at V and 7 bases at J, with 12 bases in the middle. There are 13 residues in the CDR3. CDR1 LNHDA and CDR2 SQIVND come from the germline V gene (reference sequence). Written as DNA, the CDR3 is TGTGCCAGTAGTATCAGGGGCCGGGGTGAAGCTTTCTTT. Amino acids: CASSIRGRGEAFF.

The genes are TRBV19 and TRBJ2-6; D is perhaps TRBD2 (5 bases). This CDR3 region has 15 residues. The germline V gene encodes CDR1 LNHDA and CDR2 SQIVND (reference sequence). Trimming took off 9 bases at V and 0 bases at J, with 12 bases between the two ends. This chain's CDR3 is CASCGGSSGANVLTF. DNA of the CDR3: TGTGCCAGCTGCGGTGGGAGCTCTGGGGCCAACGTCCTGACTTTC.

The V call is TRBV5-6, the J call TRBJ1-2, with 8 bases that match TRBD1. CDR1 SGHDT and CDR2 YYEEEE come from the germline V gene. CDR3 length equals 14 residues. J gave up 4 bases and V 3 bases, and 5 bases lay outside the gene matches. In DNA, the CDR3 is TGTGCCAGCAGCTCCGGGGACAGGCCCTATGGCTACACCTTC. It is translated as CASSSGDRPYGYTF.

This chain uses TRBV15 with TRBJ2-2, with TRBD1 matching over 7 bases. This CDR3 spans 15 amino acids. From germline, CDR1 is LNHNV and CDR2 YYDKDF (reference sequence). After removal of 0 bases from V and 7 bases from J, the junction contained 5 bases not matched to a gene. The DNA of the CDR3 is TGTGCCACCAGCAGAGATCCTGGGACAGACGGGGAGCTGTTTTTT. Its translation is CATSRDPGTDGELFF.

This clone was detected a few times. The chain couples TRBV6-2 or TRBV6-3 to TRBJ1-5; TRBD1 matches 7 bases. Trimming cost V 6 bases and J 6 bases; bases outside gene matches: 8. The CDR3 has 14 amino acids. Germline values: CDR1 MNHEY, CDR2 SVGEGT. The DNA of the CDR3 is TGTGCCAGCAGCTCGACAGGGCTCACTCAGCCCCAGCATTTT. It yields the protein CASSSTGLTQPQHF.

The chain uses TRBV2 and TRBJ2-7; TRBD1 agrees at 7 bases. Germline CDR1 reads SNHLY; CDR2 reads FYNNEI. The V gene end was trimmed by 5 bases and the J gene end by 6 bases; junction bases not matched to a gene: 10. The CDR3 is 14 residues long. The CDR3 DNA follows: TGTGCCAGCAGTCCCCGAACAGGGGCGGGCGAGCAGTACTTC. Translation: CASSPRTGAGEQYF.

This clone was detected once. This rearrangement joins TRBV5-5 to TRBJ2-2, with D possibly being TRBD1 (5 bases). Trimming stripped 1 base from V and 4 bases from J, with 8 bases between. The length of the CDR3 is 14 residues. The V gene's germline CDR1 is SGHKS and CDR2 YYEKEE (reference sequence). The CDR3 sequence: CASSLWGGTGELFF. In DNA, the CDR3 is TGTGCCAGCAGCTTGTGGGGCGGCACCGGGGAGCTGTTTTTT.

The chain recombines TRBV19 with TRBJ2-7, with a possible D match to TRBD2 (6 bases). CDR1 and CDR2 from the germline V gene are LNHDA and SQIVND (reference sequence). This CDR3 is 14 amino acids long. V was trimmed by 10 bases and J by 2 bases, leaving 18 bases between them. This CDR3 is CATGERAPPYEQYF. Written as DNA, the CDR3 is TGTGCCACGGGGGAGCGGGCGCCCCCCTACGAGCAGTACTTC.

The rearrangement links TRBV19 to TRBJ1-4, with a possible D match to TRBD1 (5 bases). Trimming cost V 6 bases and J 0 bases, with 14 bases left between them. The V gene's germline CDR1 is LNHDA and CDR2 SQIVND (reference sequence). The CDR3 extends over 16 amino acids. The CDR3, as DNA: TGTGCCAGTAGCCTTCGACCGGGGGCAACTAATGAAAAACTGTTTTTT. Translated, it gives CASSLRPGATNEKLFF.